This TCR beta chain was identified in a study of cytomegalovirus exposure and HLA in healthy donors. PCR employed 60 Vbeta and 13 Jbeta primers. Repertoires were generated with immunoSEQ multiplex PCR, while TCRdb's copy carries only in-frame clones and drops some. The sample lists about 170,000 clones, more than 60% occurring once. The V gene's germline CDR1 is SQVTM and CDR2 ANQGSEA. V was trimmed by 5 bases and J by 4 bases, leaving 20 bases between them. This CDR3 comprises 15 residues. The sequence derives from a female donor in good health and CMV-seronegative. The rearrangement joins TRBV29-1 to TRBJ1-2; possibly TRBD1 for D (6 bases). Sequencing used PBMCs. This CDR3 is CSVRMEYRESYGYTF. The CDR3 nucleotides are TGCAGCGTTCGGATGGAATACAGGGAAAGCTATGGCTACACCTTC.